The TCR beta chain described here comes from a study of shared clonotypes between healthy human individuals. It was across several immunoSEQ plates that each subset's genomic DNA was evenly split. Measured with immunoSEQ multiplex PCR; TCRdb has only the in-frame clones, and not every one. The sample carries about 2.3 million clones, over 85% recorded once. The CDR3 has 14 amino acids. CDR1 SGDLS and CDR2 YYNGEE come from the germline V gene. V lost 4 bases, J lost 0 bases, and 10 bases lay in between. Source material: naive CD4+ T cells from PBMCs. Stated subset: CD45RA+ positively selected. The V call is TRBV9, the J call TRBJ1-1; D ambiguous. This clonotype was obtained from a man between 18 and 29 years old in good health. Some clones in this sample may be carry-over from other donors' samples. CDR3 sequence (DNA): TGTGCCAGCAGCCCAAACCGTTTGAACACTGAAGCTTTCTTT. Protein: CASSPNRLNTEAFF.